This paragraph reports one T cell receptor beta chain. Its antigen is currently unknown. This record belongs to a study of response to subunit inactivated influenza vaccine. This CDR3 region has 16 residues. CDR1 is MNHEY, CDR2 SVGAGI, per germline. V was shortened by 0 bases and J by 0 bases, with 9 bases between the two germline ends. The study's findings and limits: Authors suggested seasonal influenza vaccinations each recruit few new T cells.

TCRdb called the RT-PCR reads again in MiXCR, with one record for every CDR3 protein. Found here are fewer than 700,000 distinct CDR3 sequences, 10% to 15% of them singletons; the top ten hold over 10%. V usage is TRBV6-5 and J usage is TRBJ2-4; a possible D gene is TRBD2 (6 bases). This receptor was taken from a man in his fifties who received an inactivated influenza vaccine. The sequences come from PBMCs from blood, collected more than 35 days after vaccination. CDR3 sequence reads: CASSYSHGGAKNIQYF. The CDR3 DNA is TGTGCCAGCAGTTACTCTCACGGGGGAGCCAAAAACATTCAGTACTTC.